The 22 T cell receptor beta chains below all came from one sample that was sequenced in a study of blood T cells in healthy people across ages (dated by TCRdb to 2015 to 2017). The protocol used for the library was 5' RACE. Sequencing took place on an Illumina HiSeq 2500. A second PCR of about 7 to 12 cycles was run with a J-beta primer mix and a sample-barcoded 5' primer. TCRdb handled the public reads itself, with Q25 trimming in fastp and clone calling in MiXCR, and kept productive beta chains. Duplicate CDR3 protein sequences are folded into a single record with the most common DNA and genes. This sample has some 1.6 million distinct CDR3 sequences in its table, and about 31% of those were observed once. The top ten clones comprise approximately 10% of the sample. The source material was blood. These receptor sequences come from a woman in her 30s in good health.

This clonotype was counted a few times. V is TRBV7-9 and J is TRBJ1-4, with a possible D match to TRBD1 (5 bases). Germline CDR1 SEHNR, CDR2 FQNEAQ (reference sequence). The germline V and J ends were trimmed by 5 bases and 5 bases, with 18 bases remaining between them. The CDR3 contains 16 residues. The CDR3 region has the DNA TGTGCCAGCAGCCAGAGGCCCGCAGGGAAGAATGAAAAACTGTTTTTT. Its translation is CASSQRPAGKNEKLFF.

V is TRBV7-2 and J is TRBJ2-1; 10 bases are a match to TRBD2. The CDR3 spans 19 residues. CDR1 is SGHTA, CDR2 FQGNSA, per germline. The junction had 13 bases not matched to a gene; V was cut back by 0 bases and J by 5 bases. The CDR3 spells CASSLAYPAGGRTNNEQFF. The DNA for the CDR3 is TGTGCCAGCAGCTTAGCCTACCCAGCGGGGGGGCGAACAAACAATGAGCAGTTCTTC.

The chain uses TRBV7-9 and TRBJ2-3, with 13 bases identical to TRBD2. V lost 3 bases, J lost 2 bases, and 8 bases stayed unmatched. Germline V gene data show CDR1 as SEHNR and CDR2 as FQNEAQ (reference sequence). CDR3 length equals 18 residues. Written as DNA, the CDR3 is TGTGCCAGCAGCTTCATTAGACTAGCGGGGGGCCTCACAGATACGCAGTATTTT. Protein sequence: CASSFIRLAGGLTDTQYF.

There are a few counts of this clonotype. The chain has TRBV11-2 and TRBJ2-1; D is perhaps TRBD2 (5 bases). The CDR3 has 14 residues. V shed 0 bases and J shed 8 bases, with 11 bases lying between them. From germline, CDR1 is SGHAT and CDR2 FQNNGV. DNA for the CDR3: TGTGCCAGCAGCTTAGAGAGAGGGTGGGATGAGCAGTTCTTC. It yields the protein CASSLERGWDEQFF. The variable domain in full, with the rest retrieved from reference TRBV11-2 and TRBJ2-1, is EAGVAQSPRYKIIEKRQSVAFWCNPISGHATLYWYQQILGQGPKLLIQFQNNGVVDDSQLPKDRFSAERLKGVDSTLKIQPAKLEDSAVYLCASSLERGWDEQFFGPGTRLTVL.

This chain connects TRBV12-3 or TRBV12-4 to TRBJ1-2; the D gene is possibly TRBD1 (6 bases). Trimming removed 5 bases from V and 4 bases from J, with 14 bases in between. This CDR3 has 14 residues. The CDR3 protein is CASSRDTLFYGYTF. The CDR3 bases are TGTGCCAGCAGTAGGGACACGCTTTTCTATGGCTACACCTTC.

This clonotype was recorded many times. This chain uses TRBV7-2 with TRBJ1-1, with D hard to call. Germline V CDR1 and CDR2: SGHTA, FQGNSA. V was pared by 5 bases and J by 4 bases, with 17 bases between. The CDR3 is 15 amino acids. The DNA of the CDR3 is TGTGCCAGCAGCCCTGGCGGGCTAAGGAGCACTGAAGCTTTCTTT. The encoded protein is CASSPGGLRSTEAFF.

This clonotype showed up just a few times. As DNA, the CDR3 is TGCAGTGCTAGTTTACCGGGCGAGCAGTTCTTC. This codes for CSASLPGEQFF. This rearrangement joins TRBV20-1 to TRBJ2-1; D is undetermined. Trimming took 3 bases from V and 10 from J, leaving 10 bases between them. The CDR3 totals 11 residues. Germline V gene lookup returns CDR1 DFQATT and CDR2 SNEGSKA (reference sequence).

This clonotype has only a few counts. This chain links TRBV12-3 or TRBV12-4 with TRBJ2-1; D call uncertain. This CDR3 comprises 12 residues. V was clipped by 4 bases and J by 12 bases, with 13 bases between them. CDR3 sequence: CASSYSELGQFF. CDR3 bases: TGTGCCAGCAGTTATTCGGAACTCGGGCAGTTCTTC.

This clonotype showed up just a few times. J is TRBJ2-3 and V is TRBV20-1; possible D gene TRBD2, 6 bases. This CDR3 comprises 15 residues. V was clipped by 5 bases and J by 5 bases, with 20 bases between them. The germline gives CDR1 DFQATT, CDR2 SNEGSKA (reference sequence). The CDR3 sequence is CSAPRKAGPGDTQYF. Here the CDR3 DNA reads TGCAGTGCTCCACGTAAGGCGGGGCCGGGAGATACGCAGTATTTT.

Only a few counts were recorded for this clonotype. This sequence joins TRBV4-1 and TRBJ1-5; possible D gene TRBD1, 5 bases. The CDR3 spans 14 residues. Trimming took off 4 bases at V and 3 bases at J, with 10 bases between the two ends. Germline V gene lookup returns CDR1 MGHRA and CDR2 YSYEKL. CDR3 amino acids: CASSRSDNNQPQHF. The CDR3, as DNA: TGCGCCAGCAGCCGTTCGGACAACAATCAGCCCCAGCATTTT.

This clonotype was observed a handful of times. The rearrangement uses TRBV3-1 and TRBJ2-5; a possible D gene is TRBD2 (5 bases). V dropped 1 base and J dropped 3 bases, with 12 bases sitting between them. This CDR3 has 15 residues. In germline, CDR1 is LGHDT, CDR2 YNNKEL (reference sequence). The CDR3 reads CASSQVEEGKETQYF. The CDR3 DNA is TGTGCCAGCAGCCAAGTGGAGGAAGGAAAAGAGACCCAGTACTTC.

Remarks on this clonotype: An end of the junction differs from the germline gene, which may be a read error. The chain joins TRBV9 to TRBJ2-7, with D possibly being TRBD2 (6 bases). Germline V gene sequence: CDR1 SGDLS, CDR2 YYNGEE. The CDR3 is 15 amino acids. CDR3 amino acids: CASSVGGGTPYEQYF. CDR3 nucleotide sequence: TGTGCTAGCAGCGTGGGAGGCGGGACTCCCTACGAGCAGTACTTC.

The rearrangement joins TRBV5-1 to TRBJ2-1, with TRBD2 matching 9 bases. V shed 0 bases, J shed 8 bases, and the junction held 6 bases outside the gene matches. This CDR3 is 15 amino acids long. Germline V gene sequence: CDR1 SGHRS, CDR2 YFSETQ. CDR3 loop: CASSLGEAGGHEQFF. DNA of the CDR3: TGCGCCAGCAGCTTGGGTGAAGCGGGAGGCCATGAGCAGTTCTTC.

The table lists this clonotype with a few counts. The genes are TRBV7-3 and TRBJ2-1; unclear D gene. V was cut by 2 bases and J by 12 bases, with 23 bases left in between. The CDR3 loop spans 16 amino acids. Per germline, CDR1 SGHTA and CDR2 FQGTGA. As DNA, the CDR3 is TGTGCCAGCAGCTTATCGGCGGTGGAAGGCCGAAAAGGGCAGTTCTTC. Amino acids: CASSLSAVEGRKGQFF. Full variable domain (rest looked up from reference TRBV7-3 and TRBJ2-1): GAGVSQTPSNKVTEKGKYVELRCDPISGHTALYWYRQSLGQGPEFLIYFQGTGAADDSGLPNDRFFAVRPEGSVSTLKIQRTERGDSAVYLCASSLSAVEGRKGQFFGPGTRLTVL.

The V gene is TRBV6-5, the J gene TRBJ1-5; the D is unclear. Trimming shortened V by 5 bases and J by 5 bases, and 13 bases separated the two germline ends. CDR3 length equals 14 residues. Germline CDR1 and CDR2: MNHEY and SVGAGI. CDR3 nucleotide sequence: TGTGCCAGCAGTGCCCGGGGTGTAGATCAGCCCCAGCATTTT. Translated: CASSARGVDQPQHF.

The genes are TRBV20-1 and TRBJ2-2; TRBD2 might be the D (6 bases). The CDR3 covers 14 residues. Germline CDR1 and CDR2: DFQATT and SNEGSKA (reference sequence). The V gene lost 6 bases and the J gene lost 3 bases, with 14 bases spanning the gap. CDR3 protein: CSARRGGDTGELFF. The CDR3 DNA reads TGCAGTGCCAGAAGAGGAGGGGACACCGGGGAGCTGTTTTTT.

This clonotype came up a few times. This sequence joins TRBV11-1 and TRBJ2-1, with 11 bases aligning to TRBD2. The junction had 10 bases not matched to a gene; V was cut back by 5 bases and J by 4 bases. The CDR3 loop spans 17 amino acids. Germline V gene data show CDR1 as SGHAT and CDR2 as FQDESV (reference sequence). This CDR3 reads CASSLETSGTIYNEQFF. The CDR3 bases are TGTGCCAGCAGCCTCGAGACTAGCGGGACCATTTACAATGAGCAGTTCTTC.

The CDR3: CASSWRNGAYEQYF. The CDR3 region has the DNA TGTGCCAGCAGTTGGAGAAACGGAGCCTACGAGCAGTACTTC. This rearrangement joins TRBV12-3 or TRBV12-4 to TRBJ2-7; D is unclear. Between the trimmed V and J ends, which lost 4 bases and 2 bases, there was a span of 12 bases. This CDR3 is 14 amino acids long.

The V gene is TRBV12-3 or TRBV12-4, the J gene TRBJ2-3; 9 bases agree with TRBD2. Losses at the gene ends were 4 bases for V and 1 base for J; bases not matched to a gene: 6. The CDR3 is 16 amino acids. CDR3 DNA: TGTGCCAGCAGTTCCAGACTAGCGGACGGCACAGATACGCAGTATTTT. This sequence encodes CASSSRLADGTDTQYF.

This chain uses TRBV9 with TRBJ2-2, with TRBD2 identical over 9 bases. Germline V gene sequence: CDR1 SGDLS, CDR2 YYNGEE. The J segment lost 3 bases and the V segment lost 4 bases, leaving 4 bases of the junction unmatched. The CDR3 spans 15 residues. The CDR3 nucleotides read TGTGCCAGCAGCCTTCGGACTAGCGACACCGGGGAGCTGTTTTTT. Translated, it gives CASSLRTSDTGELFF.

This clonotype has a handful of counts. A read error may be the cause here, since a much bigger clone is one base away. The chain links TRBV12-3 or TRBV12-4 to TRBJ2-1, with 7 bases fitting TRBD2. J was trimmed by 9 bases and V by 6 bases; bases with no gene match: 8. The CDR3 extends over 13 amino acids. The CDR3, as DNA: TGTGCCAGCAGGGGACTATGTCAGGGTGAGCAGTTCTTC. Translation gives CASRGLCQGEQFF.

The chain combines TRBV15 with TRBJ2-1; 8 bases align to TRBD2. This CDR3 is built from 18 residues. The germline V gene encodes CDR1 LNHNV and CDR2 YYDKDF (reference sequence). V was pared by 0 bases and J by 4 bases, with 11 bases of the junction left unmatched. In nucleotides, the CDR3 is TGTGCCACCAGCAGAGATCTGGGTATAGCGGGGAAGTACAATGAGCAGTTCTTC. This encodes CATSRDLGIAGKYNEQFF.